One sample yielded the 2 T cell receptor beta chains listed below, sequenced in a study of blood T cell repertoires in COVID-19. Some clones are missing from TCRdb's copy, which holds only in-frame ones; the method was immunoSEQ multiplex PCR. The sample consists of some 290,000 clones, 83% of them appearing once. The sequenced sample consisted of peripheral blood. All receptors come from a man aged 60 to 69 who had recovered from COVID-19.

This chain uses TRBV5-4 with TRBJ2-7; a possible D gene is TRBD2 (6 bases). The CDR3 totals 16 residues. With 0 bases removed from V and 0 bases from J, the gap between germline ends came to 13 bases. CDR1 and CDR2 from the germline V gene are SGHNT and YYREEE (reference sequence). CDR3 residues: CASSLGRDSSSYEQYF. The CDR3 DNA is TGTGCCAGCAGCTTGGGGAGGGACTCAAGCTCCTACGAGCAGTACTTC.

This chain uses TRBV19 with TRBJ1-3; 8 bases line up with TRBD1. The CDR3 has 15 residues. The J segment lost 2 bases and the V segment lost 6 bases, leaving 6 bases of the junction unmatched. Germline V gene sequence: CDR1 LNHDA, CDR2 SQIVND (reference sequence). CDR3 in amino acids: CASSPWTGTGNTIYF. CDR3 bases: TGTGCCAGTAGCCCGTGGACAGGGACTGGAAACACCATATATTTT. Supplemented by reference TRBV19 and TRBJ1-3, the full variable domain reads DGGITQSPKYLFRKEGQNVTLSCEQNLNHDAMYWYRQDPGQGLRLIYYSQIVNDFQKGDIAEGYSVSREKKESFPLTVTSAQKNPTAFYLCASSPWTGTGNTIYFGEGSWLTVV.